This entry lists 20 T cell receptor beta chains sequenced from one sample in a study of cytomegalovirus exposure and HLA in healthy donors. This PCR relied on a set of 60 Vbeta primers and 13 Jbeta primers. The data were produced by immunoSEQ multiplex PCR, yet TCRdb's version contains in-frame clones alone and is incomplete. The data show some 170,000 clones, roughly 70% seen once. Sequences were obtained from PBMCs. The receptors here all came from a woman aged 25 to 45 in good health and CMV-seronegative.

CDR3 sequence: CASSIREIGTDTQYF. CDR3 coding DNA: TGTGCCAGCAGTATTCGGGAGATTGGAACAGATACGCAGTATTTT. The V call is TRBV2, the J call TRBJ2-3; maybe TRBD2 (6 bases). The CDR3 consists of 15 residues. Trimming removed 5 bases from V and 3 bases from J, with 15 bases in between. The germline V gene has CDR1 SNHLY and CDR2 FYNNEI.

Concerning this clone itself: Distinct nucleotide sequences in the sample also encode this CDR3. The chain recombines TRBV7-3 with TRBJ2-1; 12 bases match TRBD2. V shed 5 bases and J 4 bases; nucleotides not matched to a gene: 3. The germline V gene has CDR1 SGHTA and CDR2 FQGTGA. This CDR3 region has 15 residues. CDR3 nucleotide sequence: TGTGCCAGCAGCCCAACTAGCGGGAGGTACAATGAGCAGTTCTTC. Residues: CASSPTSGRYNEQFF.

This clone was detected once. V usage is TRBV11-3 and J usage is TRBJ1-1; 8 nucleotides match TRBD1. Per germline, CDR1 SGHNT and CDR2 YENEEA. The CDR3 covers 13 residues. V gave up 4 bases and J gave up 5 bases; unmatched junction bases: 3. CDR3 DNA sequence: TGTGCCAGCAGCTCACAGGGGGAAACTGAAGCTTTCTTT. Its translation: CASSSQGETEAFF.

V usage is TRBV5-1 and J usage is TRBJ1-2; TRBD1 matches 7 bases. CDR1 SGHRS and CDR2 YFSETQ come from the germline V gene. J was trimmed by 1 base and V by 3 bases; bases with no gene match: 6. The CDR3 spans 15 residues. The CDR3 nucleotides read TGCGCCAGCAGCTCGAGACAGGGAGTTAACTATGGCTACACCTTC. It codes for CASSSRQGVNYGYTF.

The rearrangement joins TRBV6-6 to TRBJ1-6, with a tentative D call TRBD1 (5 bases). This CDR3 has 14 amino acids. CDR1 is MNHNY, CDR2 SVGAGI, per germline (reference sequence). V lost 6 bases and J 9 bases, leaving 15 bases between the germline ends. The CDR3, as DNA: TGTGCCAGCAGGCTACTCGACAGTATTTCACCCCTCCACTTT. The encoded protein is CASRLLDSISPLHF.

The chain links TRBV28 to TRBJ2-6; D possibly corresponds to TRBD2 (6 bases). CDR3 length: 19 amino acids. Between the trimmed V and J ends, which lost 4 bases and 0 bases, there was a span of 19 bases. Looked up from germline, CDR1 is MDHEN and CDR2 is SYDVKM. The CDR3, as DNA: TGTGCCAGCAGTTCCGTCTGGGGGGAAGGTTACTCTGGGGCCAACGTCCTGACTTTC. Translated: CASSSVWGEGYSGANVLTF.

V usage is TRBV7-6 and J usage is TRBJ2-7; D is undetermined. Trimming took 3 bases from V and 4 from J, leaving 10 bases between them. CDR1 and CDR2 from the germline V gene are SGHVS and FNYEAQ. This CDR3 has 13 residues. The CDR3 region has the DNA TGTGCCAGCAGCTTGGGCAGACGATACGAGCAGTACTTC. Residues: CASSLGRRYEQYF.

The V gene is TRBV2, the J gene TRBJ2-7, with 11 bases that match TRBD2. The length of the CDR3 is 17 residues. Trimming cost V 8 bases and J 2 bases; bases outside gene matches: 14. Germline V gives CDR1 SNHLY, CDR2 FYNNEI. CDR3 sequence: CASGPLAGGTKAYEQYF. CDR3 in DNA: TGTGCCAGCGGTCCCCTAGCGGGGGGAACAAAAGCCTACGAGCAGTACTTC.

The CDR3, as DNA: TGTGCCAGCAGTGTAGGGACAGCAACTAATGAAAAACTGTTTTTT. This codes for CASSVGTATNEKLFF. The rearrangement joins TRBV2 to TRBJ1-4; 7 bases match TRBD1. CDR1 and CDR2 from the germline V gene are SNHLY and FYNNEI. CDR3 length equals 15 residues. The V segment lost 4 bases and the J segment 0 bases; nucleotides outside the gene matches: 2.

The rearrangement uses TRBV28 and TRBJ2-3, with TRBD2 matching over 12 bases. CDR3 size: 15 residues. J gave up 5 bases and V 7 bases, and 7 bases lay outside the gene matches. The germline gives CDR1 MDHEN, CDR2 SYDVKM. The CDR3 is CASTEGGLAGDTQYF. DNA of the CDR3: TGTGCCAGCACCGAGGGGGGACTAGCGGGAGATACGCAGTATTTT. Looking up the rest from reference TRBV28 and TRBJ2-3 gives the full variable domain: DVKVTQSSRYLVKRTGEKVFLECVQDMDHENMFWYRQDPGLGLRLIYFSYDVKMKEKGDIPEGYSVSREKKERFSLILESASTNQTSMYLCASTEGGLAGDTQYFGPGTRLTVL.

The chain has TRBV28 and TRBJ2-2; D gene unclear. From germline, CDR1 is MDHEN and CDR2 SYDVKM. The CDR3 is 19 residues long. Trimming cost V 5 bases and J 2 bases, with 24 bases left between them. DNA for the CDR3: TGTGCCAGCAGTCCGCGGTTTGCTGGATCTAGGTTTAACACCGGGGAGCTGTTTTTT. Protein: CASSPRFAGSRFNTGELFF.

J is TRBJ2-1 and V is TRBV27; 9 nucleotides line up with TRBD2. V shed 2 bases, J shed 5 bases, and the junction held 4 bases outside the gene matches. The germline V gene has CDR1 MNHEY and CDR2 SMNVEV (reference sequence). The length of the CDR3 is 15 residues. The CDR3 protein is CASSLRAGGHNEQFF. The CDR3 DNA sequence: TGTGCCAGCAGTTTAAGGGCGGGGGGGCACAATGAGCAGTTCTTC.

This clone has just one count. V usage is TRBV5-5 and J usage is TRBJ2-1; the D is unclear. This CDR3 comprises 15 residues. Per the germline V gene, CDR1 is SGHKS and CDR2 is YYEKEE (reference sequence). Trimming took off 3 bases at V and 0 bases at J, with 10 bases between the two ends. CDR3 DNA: TGTGCCAGCAGCTCTACCTTCGGCTCCTACAATGAGCAGTTCTTC. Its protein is CASSSTFGSYNEQFF.

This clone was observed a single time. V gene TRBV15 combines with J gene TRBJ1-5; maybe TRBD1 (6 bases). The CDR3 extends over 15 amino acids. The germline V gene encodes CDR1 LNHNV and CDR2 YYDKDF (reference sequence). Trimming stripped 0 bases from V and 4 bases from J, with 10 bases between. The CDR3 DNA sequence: TGTGCCACCAGCAGAGATGGAGGACAGAATCAGCCCCAGCATTTT. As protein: CATSRDGGQNQPQHF.

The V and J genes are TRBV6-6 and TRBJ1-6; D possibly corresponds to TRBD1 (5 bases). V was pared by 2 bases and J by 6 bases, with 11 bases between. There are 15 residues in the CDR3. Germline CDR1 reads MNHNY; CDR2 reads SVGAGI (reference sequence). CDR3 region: CASSYRGLGNSPLHF. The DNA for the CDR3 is TGTGCCAGCAGTTACAGGGGCCTCGGTAATTCACCCCTCCACTTT.

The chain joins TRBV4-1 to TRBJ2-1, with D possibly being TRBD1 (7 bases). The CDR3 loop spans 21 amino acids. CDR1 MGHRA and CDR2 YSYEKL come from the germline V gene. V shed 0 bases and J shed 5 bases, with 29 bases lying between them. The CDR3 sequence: CASSQERALRVGGPGDNEQFF. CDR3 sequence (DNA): TGCGCCAGCAGCCAAGAGCGGGCCCTAAGAGTAGGGGGCCCGGGAGACAATGAGCAGTTCTTC.

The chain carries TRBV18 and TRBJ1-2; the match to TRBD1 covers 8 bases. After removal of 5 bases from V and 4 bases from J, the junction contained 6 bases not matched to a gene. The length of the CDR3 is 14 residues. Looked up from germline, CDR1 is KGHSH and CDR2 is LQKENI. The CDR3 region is CASSFLDRAYGYTF. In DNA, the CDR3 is TGTGCCAGCTCATTTTTGGACAGGGCCTATGGCTACACCTTC.

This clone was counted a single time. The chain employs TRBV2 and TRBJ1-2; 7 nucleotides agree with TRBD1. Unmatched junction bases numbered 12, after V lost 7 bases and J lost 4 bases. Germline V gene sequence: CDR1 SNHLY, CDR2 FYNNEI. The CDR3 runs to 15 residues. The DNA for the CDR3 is TGTGCCAGCACCACCGGGACAGTTTTGATCTATGGCTACACCTTC. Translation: CASTTGTVLIYGYTF.

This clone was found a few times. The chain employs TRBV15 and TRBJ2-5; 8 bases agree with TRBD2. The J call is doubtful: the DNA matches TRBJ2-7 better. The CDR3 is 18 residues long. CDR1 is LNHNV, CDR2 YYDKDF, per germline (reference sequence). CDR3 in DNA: TGTGCCACCAGCACGACCCGGGTCAGTAGCGGGGTAACCTACGAGCAGTACTTC. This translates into CATSTTRVSSGVTYEQYF.

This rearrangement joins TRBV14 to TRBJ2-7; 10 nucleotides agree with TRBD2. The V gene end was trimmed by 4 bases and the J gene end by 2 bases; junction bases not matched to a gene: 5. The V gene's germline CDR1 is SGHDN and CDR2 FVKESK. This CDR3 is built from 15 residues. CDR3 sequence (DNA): TGTGCCAGCAGCCCCACCAGCGGGAGGGCCTACGAGCAGTACTTC. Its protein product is CASSPTSGRAYEQYF.